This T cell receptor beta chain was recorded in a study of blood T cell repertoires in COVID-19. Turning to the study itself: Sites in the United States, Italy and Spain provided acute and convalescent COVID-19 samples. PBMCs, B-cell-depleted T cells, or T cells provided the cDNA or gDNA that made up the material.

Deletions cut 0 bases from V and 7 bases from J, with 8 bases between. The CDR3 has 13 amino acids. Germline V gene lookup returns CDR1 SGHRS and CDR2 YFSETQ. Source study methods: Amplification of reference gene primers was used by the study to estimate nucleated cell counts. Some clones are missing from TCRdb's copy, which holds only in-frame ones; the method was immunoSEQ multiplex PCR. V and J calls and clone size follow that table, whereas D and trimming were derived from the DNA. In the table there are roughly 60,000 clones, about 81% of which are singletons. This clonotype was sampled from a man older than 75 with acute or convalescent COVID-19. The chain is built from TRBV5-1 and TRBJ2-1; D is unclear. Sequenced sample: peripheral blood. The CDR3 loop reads CASSLEVQNEQFF. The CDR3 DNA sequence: TGCGCCAGCAGCTTGGAAGTCCAGAATGAGCAGTTCTTC.